The 3 T cell receptor beta chains below were found in one sample sequenced in a study of cytomegalovirus exposure and HLA in healthy donors. With 60 Vbeta and 13 Jbeta primers, the PCR was carried out. TCRdb's copy holds only in-frame clones and misses some; the assay was immunoSEQ multiplex PCR. Among about 130,000 clones, roughly 84% were seen once, and the ten largest hold less than 3.5%. The specimen sequenced was PBMCs. Source of these receptors: a man aged 50 to 59 in good health and CMV-seronegative.

V is TRBV5-5 and J is TRBJ2-1, with D maybe TRBD1 (6 bases). V was cut by 1 base and J by 6 bases, with 11 bases left in between. The germline gives CDR1 SGHKS, CDR2 YYEKEE (reference sequence). CDR3 size: 14 residues. The CDR3 spells CASSLLGAGNEQFF. DNA for the CDR3: TGTGCCAGCAGCTTGCTGGGGGCGGGCAATGAGCAGTTCTTC.

In its sample, this clone was seen once. The rearrangement links TRBV15 to TRBJ1-1, with D hard to call. V was shortened by 3 bases and J by 0 bases, with 8 bases between the two germline ends. CDR3 length: 14 residues. CDR1 LNHNV and CDR2 YYDKDF come from the germline V gene (reference sequence). CDR3 sequence reads: CATSSPTLNTEAFF. The CDR3 nucleotides read TGTGCCACCAGCAGCCCGACTTTGAACACTGAAGCTTTCTTT.

This rearrangement joins TRBV27 to TRBJ2-1, with D hard to call. In germline, CDR1 is MNHEY, CDR2 SMNVEV (reference sequence). The CDR3 runs 14 residues. Trimming left V 8 bases short and J 1 base short, with 12 bases between. This CDR3 is CASSSTASYNEQFF. The DNA for the CDR3 is TGTGCCAGCTCCTCAACTGCATCCTACAATGAGCAGTTCTTC.